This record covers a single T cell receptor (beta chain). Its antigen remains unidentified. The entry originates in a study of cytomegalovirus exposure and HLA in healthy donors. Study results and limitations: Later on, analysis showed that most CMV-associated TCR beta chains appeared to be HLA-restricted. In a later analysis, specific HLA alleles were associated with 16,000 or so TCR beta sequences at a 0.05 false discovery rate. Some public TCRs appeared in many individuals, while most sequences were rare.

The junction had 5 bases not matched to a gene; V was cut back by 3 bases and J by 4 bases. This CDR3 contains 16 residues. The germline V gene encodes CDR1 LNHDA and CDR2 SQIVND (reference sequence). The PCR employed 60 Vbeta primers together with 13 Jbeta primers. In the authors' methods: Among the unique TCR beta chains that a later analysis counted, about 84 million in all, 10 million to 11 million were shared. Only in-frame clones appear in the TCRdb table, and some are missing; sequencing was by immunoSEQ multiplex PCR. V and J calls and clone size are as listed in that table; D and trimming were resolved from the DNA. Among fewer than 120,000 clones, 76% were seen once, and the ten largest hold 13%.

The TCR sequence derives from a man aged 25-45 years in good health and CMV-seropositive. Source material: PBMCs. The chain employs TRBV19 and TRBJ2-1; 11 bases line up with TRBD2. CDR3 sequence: CASSIAASGGYNEQFF. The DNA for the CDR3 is TGTGCCAGTAGTATTGCGGCTAGCGGGGGGTACAATGAGCAGTTCTTC.